Listed below are T cell receptor beta chains from one sample, sequenced in a study of blood T cell repertoires in COVID-19. The data were produced by immunoSEQ multiplex PCR, yet TCRdb's version contains in-frame clones alone and is incomplete. The data show tens of thousands of clones, under 80% seen once. Sequenced input: peripheral blood. These receptors all come from a human donor in a cohort sampled during active COVID-19. The CDR3 runs from the conserved cysteine through the conserved F or W. Each record gives: J gene, clone size, D gene, V gene, CDR3 protein, CDR3 DNA. The D gene is left open where the match is weak. Rows give clone size only sometimes, using once, few, many, or a class for an expanded clone.

TRBJ1-4,-,TRBD1,TRBV28,CASSQGGGRLATNEKLFF,TGTGCCAGCAGCCAGGGGGGAGGCAGATTAGCAACTAATGAAAAACTGTTTTTT
TRBJ2-2,-,-,TRBV4-1,CASSQEGRHGELFF,TGCGCCAGCAGCCAAGAAGGCAGGCATGGGGAGCTGTTTTTT
TRBJ1-4,once,TRBD1,TRBV4-1,CASSPSGQGRRTNEKLFF,TGCGCCAGCAGCCCCTCGGGACAGGGAAGGAGAACTAATGAAAAACTGTTTTTT
TRBJ1-1,few,-,TRBV2,CASSVDRRHAEAFF,TGTGCCAGCAGCGTCGACAGGCGCCACGCTGAAGCTTTCTTT
TRBJ1-5,-,-,TRBV28,CASSQGGSNQPQHF,TGTGCCAGCAGCCAAGGGGGTAGCAATCAGCCCCAGCATTTT
TRBJ2-7,-,TRBD1,TRBV30,CAWSKGQPRSYEQYF,TGTGCCTGGAGTAAGGGACAGCCGCGATCCTACGAGCAGTACTTC
TRBJ2-3,medium-sized,TRBD1,TRBV27,CASSLSGQVIDTQYF,TGTGCCAGCAGTTTATCCGGACAGGTGATAGATACGCAGTATTTT
TRBJ2-2,-,TRBD2,TRBV13,CASSLYGSGSGGELFF,TGTGCCAGCAGCTTATATGGTAGCGGGTCAGGCGGGGAGCTGTTTTTT
TRBJ2-7,-,TRBD2,TRBV6-2/TRBV6-3,CASSLTGGGAYEQYF,TGTGCCAGCAGCCTAACGGGGGGTGGTGCTTACGAGCAGTACTTC
TRBJ1-5,-,TRBD1,TRBV28,CASSFLWQGALNQPQHF,TGTGCCAGCAGTTTTCTGTGGCAGGGGGCCCTCAATCAGCCCCAGCATTTT
TRBJ1-2,-,-,TRBV4-1,CASSLGHSRLDYGYTF,TGCGCCAGCAGCCTTGGGCACAGCCGGTTGGACTATGGCTACACCTTC
TRBJ1-1,-,-,TRBV19,CASIGTAGNTEAFF,TGTGCCAGTATAGGGACCGCGGGAAACACTGAAGCTTTCTTT
TRBJ2-4,-,-,TRBV6-5,CASSYSSGAKNIQYF,TGTGCCAGCAGTTACTCCTCCGGGGCCAAAAACATTCAGTACTTC
TRBJ2-7,-,-,TRBV3-1/TRBV3-2,CASSQEVGEVGKQYF,TGTGCCAGCAGCCAAGAAGTGGGAGAGGTTGGGAAGCAGTACTTC
TRBJ2-7,few,-,TRBV14,CASSQDNSYEQYF,TGTGCCAGCAGCCAAGACAACTCCTACGAGCAGTACTTC
TRBJ1-1,-,TRBD1,TRBV27,CASSVHRGDKAFF,TGTGCCAGCAGTGTACACAGGGGGGATAAGGCTTTCTTT
TRBJ2-7,-,TRBD1,TRBV7-2,CASSPGQSSMPQYF,TGTGCCAGCAGCCCGGGACAGTCCTCTATGCCGCAGTACTTC
TRBJ1-3,-,-,TRBV12-3/TRBV12-4,CASSFLSGNTIYF,TGTGCCAGCAGTTTCCTTTCTGGAAACACCATATATTTT
TRBJ2-7,-,TRBD1,TRBV29-1,CSVEDYSTGAYEQYF,TGCAGCGTTGAAGATTATAGTACAGGGGCCTACGAGCAGTACTTC
TRBJ1-4,-,-,TRBV2,CASRRHGLEEKLFF,TGTGCCAGCAGAAGACATGGACTAGAGGAAAAACTGTTTTTT
TRBJ1-1,once,TRBD1,TRBV18,CASSRTGGTEAFF,TGTGCCAGCTCACGGACAGGGGGAACTGAAGCTTTCTTT
TRBJ1-2,few,TRBD1,TRBV4-1,CASSQEHRGVYGYTF,TGCGCCAGCAGCCAAGAACACAGGGGAGTCTATGGCTACACCTTC
TRBJ2-7,few,TRBD1,TRBV5-6,CASSYGTGIYEQYF,TGTGCCAGCAGCTACGGGACAGGGATTTACGAGCAGTACTTC
TRBJ2-7,-,-,TRBV29-1,CSVEVRYEQYF,TGCAGCGTTGAAGTGAGGTACGAGCAGTACTTC
TRBJ2-6,-,-,TRBV6-1,CASSVIFRVSGANVLTF,TGTGCCAGCAGTGTAATCTTCAGGGTCTCTGGGGCCAACGTCCTGACTTTC
TRBJ1-4,-,TRBD1,TRBV6-5,CASSYSGQGYEKLFF,TGTGCCAGCAGTTATTCTGGACAGGGTTATGAAAAACTGTTTTTT
TRBJ2-7,-,-,TRBV6-5,CASSYSNRGSYEQYF,TGTGCCAGCAGTTACTCGAATCGGGGCTCCTACGAGCAGTACTTC
TRBJ1-3,-,-,TRBV28,CASSLGAWGNTIYF,TGTGCCAGCAGTTTAGGGGCGTGGGGAAACACCATATATTTT
TRBJ1-6,few,-,TRBV25-1,CASSEWEGGYSPLHF,TGTGCCAGCAGTGAATGGGAGGGGGGTTATTCACCCCTCCACTTT
TRBJ2-1,-,TRBD1,TRBV5-1,CASSPGTGTGYNEQFF,TGCGCCAGCAGCCCCGGGACAGGAACGGGGTACAATGAGCAGTTCTTC
TRBJ2-5,-,-,TRBV30,CAWNTGGSRQETQYF,TGTGCCTGGAATACCGGGGGATCCCGTCAAGAGACCCAGTACTTC
TRBJ2-7,-,TRBD1,TRBV10-3,CAISESTGTGMNEQYF,TGTGCCATCAGTGAGTCGACCGGGACAGGGATGAACGAGCAGTACTTC
TRBJ1-5,-,-,TRBV30,CAWSLQQGSQHF,TGTGCCTGGAGCCTTCAACAGGGCTCCCAGCATTTT
TRBJ1-2,-,TRBD1,TRBV13,CASSFDRGLNYGYTF,TGTGCCAGCAGCTTCGACAGGGGGCTTAACTATGGCTACACCTTC
TRBJ1-1,-,-,TRBV27,CASSLGGLYTEAFF,TGTGCCAGCAGTTTGGGGGGGCTGTACACTGAAGCTTTCTTT
TRBJ1-2,once,TRBD1,TRBV12-3/TRBV12-4,CASRGTGPYGYTF,TGTGCCAGCAGGGGGACAGGGCCCTATGGCTACACCTTC
TRBJ2-1,-,-,TRBV10-3,CAISEPGIGYEQFF,TGTGCCATCAGCGAACCGGGGATCGGCTATGAGCAGTTCTTC
TRBJ2-1,-,TRBD2,TRBV2,CASRQLAGGTNEQFF,TGTGCCAGCAGACAACTAGCGGGGGGGACGAATGAGCAGTTCTTC
TRBJ2-7,-,TRBD1,TRBV7-9,CASSPKDRGEQYF,TGTGCCAGCAGCCCCAAGGACAGGGGCGAGCAGTACTTC
TRBJ2-7,-,-,TRBV30,CAWTGGNEQYF,TGTGCCTGGACAGGGGGGAACGAGCAGTACTTC
TRBJ2-5,once,-,TRBV27,CASSPRDYQETQYF,TGTGCCAGCAGTCCCCGGGACTACCAAGAGACCCAGTACTTC
TRBJ2-7,-,-,TRBV7-9,CASSLPLRQDEQYF,TGTGCCAGCAGCTTACCCCTCCGCCAGGACGAGCAGTACTTC
TRBJ2-7,-,-,TRBV6-5,CASSLGYSYEQYF,TGTGCCAGCAGTCTAGGATACTCCTACGAGCAGTACTTC
TRBJ1-1,-,TRBD1,TRBV28,CASTGQDWMNTEAFF,TGTGCCAGCACCGGACAGGATTGGATGAACACTGAAGCTTTCTTT
TRBJ1-4,few,TRBD1,TRBV15,CATSRDRGLVEKLFF,TGTGCCACCAGCAGAGACAGGGGGCTAGTGGAAAAACTGTTTTTT
TRBJ1-1,-,TRBD1,TRBV5-5,CASSLAPTGATEAFF,TGTGCCAGCAGCTTGGCCCCGACAGGGGCCACTGAAGCTTTCTTT
TRBJ1-1,-,-,TRBV30,CAWSGGGGYTEAFF,TGTGCCTGGAGTGGCGGCGGAGGTTACACTGAAGCTTTCTTT
TRBJ1-1,-,-,TRBV6-5,CASSWQGGYTEAFF,TGTGCCAGCAGCTGGCAGGGAGGGTACACTGAAGCTTTCTTT
TRBJ2-7,-,TRBD1,TRBV18,CASSPDRARREQYF,TGTGCCAGCTCACCCGACAGGGCACGTCGGGAGCAGTACTTC
TRBJ1-6,-,-,TRBV30,CAWGTFNSPLHF,TGTGCCTGGGGGACATTCAATTCACCCCTCCACTTT
TRBJ1-2,-,-,TRBV7-9,CASSSLETVSYGYTF,TGTGCCAGCAGCTCCCTAGAGACCGTGTCCTATGGCTACACCTTC
TRBJ1-5,-,-,TRBV2,CASSEYPGDQPQHF,TGTGCCAGCAGTGAATACCCGGGGGACCAGCCCCAGCATTTT
TRBJ2-7,-,-,TRBV20-1,CSARTGYEQYF,TGCAGTGCTAGAACGGGGTACGAGCAGTACTTC